The rows below give T cell receptor beta chains drawn from one sample of a study of beta chain bispecific antibodies for T cell cancers. TCRdb fed the 5' RACE reads into MiXCR, producing one record per CDR3 protein. The sample lists tens of thousands of distinct CDR3 sequences; about 2.7% were seen once. No antigens are known for them. Sequencing used healthy donor T cells cultured with leukemia cells. The receptor source for this set is a human donor in good health. Some clones in this sample may be carry-over from other donors' samples. Each CDR3 is given with its conserved first and last residue. A D gene is named only where the DNA matches it firmly. Clone size is given for some rows only: seen once, a few or many times, or a class if the clone is expanded.

many | TRBJ1-1 | - | TRBV27 | CASSRGPPEAFF | TGTGCCAGCAGTAGGGGCCCTCCTGAAGCTTTCTTT
many | TRBJ2-5 | - | TRBV12-3/TRBV12-4 | CASSLPGLVSQYF | TGTGCCAGCAGTCTCCCGGGACTCGTCTCCCAGTACTTC
many | TRBJ2-7 | - | TRBV6-5 | CASSSISYYEQYF | TGTGCCAGCAGTTCCATATCTTATTACGAGCAGTACTTC
many | TRBJ2-1 | - | TRBV4-2 | CASSQGGGYNEQFF | TGTGCCAGCAGCCAAGGGGGCGGTTACAATGAGCAGTTCTTC
many | TRBJ1-1 | - | TRBV7-6 | CASSLGVGGNTEAFF | TGTGCCAGCAGCTTAGGAGTGGGGGGCAACACTGAAGCTTTCTTT
many | TRBJ1-4 | - | TRBV6-1 | CASSEGRTLLMKKLFF | TGTGCCAGCAGTGAAGGGAGGACCCTACTCATGAAAAAACTGTTTTTT
many | TRBJ1-2 | - | TRBV9 | CASSGRAGGYTF | TGTGCCAGCAGCGGGCGGGCAGGTGGCTACACCTTC
many | TRBJ2-5 | - | TRBV29-1 | CSVGAGTRETQYF | TGCAGCGTTGGGGCGGGGACAAGGGAGACCCAGTACTTC
many | TRBJ2-3 | - | TRBV5-1 | CASRGGGPGTDTQYF | TGCGCCAGCAGGGGCGGGGGCCCTGGCACAGATACGCAGTATTTT
few | TRBJ2-5 | - | TRBV7-9 | CASSNRVQGRQTQYF | TGTGCCAGCTCAAACCGGGTCCAGGGGCGACAGACCCAGTACTTC
many | TRBJ2-7 | TRBD1 | TRBV5-1 | CASSAGQGASYEQYF | TGCGCCAGCAGCGCCGGACAGGGGGCCTCCTACGAGCAGTACTTC
few | TRBJ1-5 | - | TRBV19 | CASSLSGGNNQPQHF | TGTGCCAGTAGCTTGTCGGGCGGGAACAATCAGCCCCAGCATTTT
- | TRBJ2-1 | TRBD2 | TRBV7-6 | CASSRGGGPVGMLYNEQFF | TGTGCCAGCAGCCGCGGCGGGGGGCCTGTGGGAATGCTCTACAATGAGCAGTTCTTC
many | TRBJ1-1 | TRBD1 | TRBV19 | CASDGQGYEAFF | TGTGCCAGTGACGGACAGGGTTATGAAGCTTTCTTT
many | TRBJ1-1 | TRBD1 | TRBV10-3 | CAIRKDWDSPNTEAFF | TGTGCCATCAGGAAAGATTGGGACAGCCCTAACACTGAAGCTTTCTTT
many | TRBJ2-1 | TRBD2 | TRBV6-4 | CASSPERGNEQFF | TGTGCCAGCAGTCCAGAGCGGGGAAATGAGCAGTTCTTC
- | TRBJ1-1 | - | TRBV12-3/TRBV12-4 | CASSQMNTEAFF | TGTGCCAGCAGTCAGATGAACACTGAAGCTTTCTTT
many | TRBJ1-2 | - | TRBV20-1 | CSAPPGQKLGYTF | TGCAGTGCTCCCCCGGGACAAAAATTGGGCTACACCTTC
many | TRBJ2-1 | - | TRBV27 | CASMERGTGYNEQFF | TGTGCCAGCATGGAACGGGGTACGGGTTACAATGAGCAGTTCTTC
- | TRBJ2-2 | - | TRBV27 | CASSALANTGELFF | TGTGCCAGCAGTGCCCTCGCGAACACCGGGGAGCTGTTTTTT
many | TRBJ2-2 | - | TRBV14 | CASSLPGTGELFF | TGTGCCAGCAGCCTCCCAGGCACCGGGGAGCTGTTTTTT
- | TRBJ1-5 | - | TRBV29-1 | CSAGAVNQPQHF | TGCAGCGCGGGAGCCGTCAATCAGCCCCAGCATTTT
few | TRBJ2-1 | - | TRBV6-6 | CASSTVGGGVGNEQFF | TGTGCCAGCAGCACGGTAGGGGGGGGGGTCGGCAATGAGCAGTTCTTC
many | TRBJ2-2 | TRBD1 | TRBV27 | CASSFWATGGNTGELFF | TGTGCCAGCAGTTTTTGGGCGACAGGGGGTAACACCGGGGAGCTGTTTTTT
few | TRBJ2-2 | TRBD2 | TRBV4-2 | CASSQGKVGGGKLFF | TGTGCCAGCAGCCAAGGGAAGGTCGGCGGGGGGAAGCTGTTTTTT
many | TRBJ2-7 | TRBD2 | TRBV11-2 | CASSQRASGGLYEQYF | TGTGCCAGCAGTCAGAGGGCTAGCGGGGGGCTCTACGAGCAGTACTTC
many | TRBJ1-6 | - | TRBV7-6 | CASSMHGVNSPLHF | TGTGCCAGCAGCATGCACGGGGTTAATTCACCCCTCCACTTT
many | TRBJ1-2 | - | TRBV3-1 | CASSHLMRTSYTF | TGTGCCAGCAGCCATTTGATGAGGACCTCCTACACCTTC
many | TRBJ1-2 | - | TRBV7-9 | CASSSHRFGLGGYTF | TGTGCCAGCAGCTCCCATAGGTTCGGGTTAGGGGGCTACACCTTC
many | TRBJ1-1 | - | TRBV4-1 | CASSQLIGVGTEAFF | TGCGCCAGCAGCCAACTGATAGGGGTGGGCACTGAAGCTTTCTTT
many | TRBJ2-3 | TRBD2 | TRBV20-1 | CSARRAGGFGRDTQYF | TGCAGTGCTAGACGAGCGGGGGGTTTCGGTAGAGATACGCAGTATTTT
many | TRBJ1-1 | TRBD1 | TRBV2 | CASRVRGLTEAFF | TGTGCCAGCAGGGTCAGGGGGCTCACTGAAGCTTTCTTT
many | TRBJ1-1 | - | TRBV5-1 | CASSFVSLTNGDTEAFF | TGCGCCAGCAGCTTCGTCTCACTCACTAATGGGGACACTGAAGCTTTCTTT
many | TRBJ1-2 | TRBD1 | TRBV20-1 | CSASRRPGTGPFPGHGYTF | TGCAGTGCTTCCCGACGACCCGGGACAGGACCCTTTCCAGGGCATGGCTACACCTTC
many | TRBJ2-1 | - | TRBV3-1 | CASSQDGAGYNEQFF | TGTGCCAGCAGCCAAGATGGGGCGGGGTACAATGAGCAGTTCTTC
medium-sized | TRBJ1-1 | - | TRBV29-1 | CSVRGNTEAFF | TGCAGCGTGAGAGGTAACACTGAAGCTTTCTTT
many | TRBJ2-5 | - | TRBV12-3/TRBV12-4 | CATKTGLEETQYF | TGTGCCACCAAGACAGGTTTGGAAGAGACCCAGTACTTC
- | TRBJ2-2 | TRBD1 | TRBV7-9 | CASSTPDRGVSNTGELFF | TGTGCCAGCAGCACCCCGGACAGGGGGGTTTCGAACACCGGGGAGCTGTTTTTT
many | TRBJ1-2 | - | TRBV2 | CASSDGWSDRWAEDYTF | TGTGCCAGCAGTGATGGGTGGAGCGACAGGTGGGCCGAGGACTACACCTTC
many | TRBJ1-2 | - | TRBV10-3 | CAISEEQGLSYTF | TGTGCCATCAGTGAGGAACAGGGTCTTAGCTACACCTTC
many | TRBJ2-3 | TRBD2 | TRBV6-2/TRBV6-3 | CASSFVAGSTDTQYF | TGTGCCAGCAGTTTCGTAGCGGGGAGCACAGATACGCAGTATTTT
many | TRBJ2-7 | TRBD1 | TRBV5-1 | CASHGTGGNEQYF | TGCGCCAGCCATGGGACAGGGGGCAACGAGCAGTACTTC
many | TRBJ1-2 | TRBD1 | TRBV27 | CASSFPTGVDGYTF | TGTGCCAGCAGTTTTCCGACAGGGGTGGATGGCTACACCTTC
many | TRBJ1-5 | - | TRBV20-1 | CSAWTDNQPQHF | TGCAGTGCCTGGACAGACAATCAGCCCCAGCATTTT
- | TRBJ2-3 | - | TRBV6-5 | CASSSSTGTSYSDTQYF | TGTGCCAGCAGTTCCTCCACCGGGACCTCATACTCCGATACGCAGTATTTT
many | TRBJ2-2 | TRBD1 | TRBV12-3/TRBV12-4 | CASSRVTGDDWARELFF | TGTGCCAGCAGCCGAGTCACAGGGGACGATTGGGCGCGGGAGCTGTTTTTT
many | TRBJ2-1 | - | TRBV20-1 | CSASKPPGVYNEQFF | TGCAGTGCTAGTAAGCCCCCGGGGGTCTACAATGAGCAGTTCTTC
many | TRBJ1-5 | TRBD1 | TRBV9 | CASSSTGGIGQPQHF | TGTGCCAGCAGCTCAACAGGGGGCATAGGTCAGCCCCAGCATTTT
- | TRBJ2-3 | - | TRBV30 | CAWSATLDPRAADTQYF | TGTGCCTGGAGTGCCACGCTAGACCCTCGAGCGGCAGATACGCAGTATTTT
many | TRBJ2-2 | - | TRBV2 | CASSEVLGWTGELFF | TGTGCCAGCAGTGAAGTGCTAGGTTGGACCGGGGAGCTGTTTTTT
many | TRBJ2-1 | - | TRBV14 | CASSQDSGDSYNEQFF | TGTGCCAGCAGCCAAGATTCGGGAGACTCCTACAATGAGCAGTTCTTC
few | TRBJ2-1 | - | TRBV7-2 | CASSPPVNEQFF | TGTGCCAGCAGCCCCCCAGTTAATGAGCAGTTCTTC
many | TRBJ1-5 | - | TRBV5-8 | CASIGRGNQPQHF | TGTGCCAGCATTGGCAGGGGAAATCAGCCCCAGCATTTT
many | TRBJ2-3 | TRBD2 | TRBV3-1 | CASSETSGAGDTQYF | TGTGCCAGCAGCGAAACTAGCGGGGCGGGAGATACGCAGTATTTT
many | TRBJ2-7 | - | TRBV5-1 | CASSLAGLSEQYF | TGCGCCAGCAGCTTAGCAGGGTTGAGCGAGCAGTACTTC